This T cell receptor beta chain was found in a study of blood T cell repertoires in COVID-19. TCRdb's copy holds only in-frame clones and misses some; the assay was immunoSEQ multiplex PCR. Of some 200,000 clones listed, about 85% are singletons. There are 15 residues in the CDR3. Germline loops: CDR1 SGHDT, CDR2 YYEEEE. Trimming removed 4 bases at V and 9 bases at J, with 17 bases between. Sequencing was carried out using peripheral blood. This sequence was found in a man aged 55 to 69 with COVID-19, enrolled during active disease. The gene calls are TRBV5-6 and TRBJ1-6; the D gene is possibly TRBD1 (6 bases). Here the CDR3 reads CASSPIGGTLSPLHF. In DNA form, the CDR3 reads TGTGCCAGCAGCCCGATAGGGGGAACTCTTTCACCCCTCCACTTT.